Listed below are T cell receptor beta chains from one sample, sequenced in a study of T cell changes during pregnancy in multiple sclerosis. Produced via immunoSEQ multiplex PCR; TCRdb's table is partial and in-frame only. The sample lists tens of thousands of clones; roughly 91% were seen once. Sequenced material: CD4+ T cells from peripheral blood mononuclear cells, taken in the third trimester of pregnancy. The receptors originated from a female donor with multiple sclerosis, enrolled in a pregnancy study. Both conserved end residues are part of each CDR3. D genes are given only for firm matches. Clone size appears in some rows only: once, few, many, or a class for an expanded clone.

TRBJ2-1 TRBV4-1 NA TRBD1 TGCGCCAGCAGCCAAGAGCGGGACAGGGATAATGAGCAGTTCTTC CASSQERDRDNEQFF
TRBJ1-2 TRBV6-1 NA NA TGTGCCAGCAGTGAAGTGGCATCCTATGGCTACACCTTC CASSEVASYGYTF
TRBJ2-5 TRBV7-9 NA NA TGTGCCAGCAGCCCCCGACAGGGACTCCAAGAGACCCAGTACTTC CASSPRQGLQETQYF
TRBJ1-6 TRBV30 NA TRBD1 TGTGCCTGGAGTGTACGCGGGACAGGGAATTCACCCCTCCACTTT CAWSVRGTGNSPLHF
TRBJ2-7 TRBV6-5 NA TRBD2 TGTGCCAGCAGTCCAGCGGGGGGCGAGCAGTACTTC CASSPAGGEQYF
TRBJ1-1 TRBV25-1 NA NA TGTGCCAGCAGTGAATGGGGGGACGTTGAAGCTTTCTTT CASSEWGDVEAFF
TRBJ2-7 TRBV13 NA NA TGTGCCAGCAGGAAAGGCAGGGGCGATCCCTACGAGCAGTACTTC CASRKGRGDPYEQYF
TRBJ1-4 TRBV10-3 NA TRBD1 TGTGCCATTCGACAGGGGGATGAAAAACTGTTTTTT CAIRQGDEKLFF
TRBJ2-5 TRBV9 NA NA TGTGCCAGCAGCGTAGTAGGAGGGAACCAAGAGACCCAGTACTTC CASSVVGGNQETQYF
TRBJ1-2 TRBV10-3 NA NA TGTGCCATCAACAGGGCACCACTCCAACTCCACACCTTC CAINRAPLQLHTF
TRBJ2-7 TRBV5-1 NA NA TGCGCCAGCAGCTTGGCCCCGGGATTCTACGAGCAGTACTTC CASSLAPGFYEQYF
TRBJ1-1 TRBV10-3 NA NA TGTGCCATCAGATCCGCCAGGGAGGTGACTGAAGCTTTCTTT CAIRSAREVTEAFF
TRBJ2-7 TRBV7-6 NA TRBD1 TGTGCCAGCAGCGCTAGGACAGGGGGCTACGAGCAGTACTTC CASSARTGGYEQYF
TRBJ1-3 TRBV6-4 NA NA TGTGCCAGCAGGGGCTTCCCGACAGGTGGAAACACCATATATTTT CASRGFPTGGNTIYF
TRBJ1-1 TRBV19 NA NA TGTGCCAGTAGTATCGGGAAGCCGAACACTGAAGCTTTCTTT CASSIGKPNTEAFF
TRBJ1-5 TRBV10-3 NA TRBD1 TGTGCCATCAGTGGGGGACAGGGGGACCAGCCCCAGCATTTT CAISGGQGDQPQHF
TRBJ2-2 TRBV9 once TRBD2 TGTGCCAGCGGATTCGGACTAGCGGGGAATCGGGGCACCGGGGAGCTGTTTTTT CASGFGLAGNRGTGELFF
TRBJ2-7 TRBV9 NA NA TGTGCCAGCAGCGCCACGACTACGCCGGGCGAGCAGTACTTC CASSATTTPGEQYF
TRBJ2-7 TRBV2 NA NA TGTGCCAGCAGTGAAGCGTTAGGGGTCGACGAGCAGTACTTC CASSEALGVDEQYF
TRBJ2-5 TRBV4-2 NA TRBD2 TGTGCCAGCAGTTCTCGGGCGGGGGGAAAAGAGACCCAGTACTTC CASSSRAGGKETQYF
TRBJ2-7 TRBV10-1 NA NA TGCGCCAGCAGTGAGTCAAATCGCGAGCAGTACTTC CASSESNREQYF
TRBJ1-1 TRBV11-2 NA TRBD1 TGTGCCAGCACCTCTAGGACAGGGTACACTGAAGCTTTCTTT CASTSRTGYTEAFF
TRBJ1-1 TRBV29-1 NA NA TGCAGCGTTGTTCAGGGGACGAACACTGAAGCTTTCTTT CSVVQGTNTEAFF
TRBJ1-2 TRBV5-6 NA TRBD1 TGTGCCAGCAGCACAGGAGATGACAGGGGAACCTTCGGCTACACCTTC CASSTGDDRGTFGYTF
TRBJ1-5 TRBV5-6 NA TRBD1 TGTGCCAGCAGCCAGGGACAGAGCAATCAGCCCCAGCATTTT CASSQGQSNQPQHF
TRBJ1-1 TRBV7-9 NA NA TGTGCCAGCAGCTTAAGAGGGGGGGCGGACACTGAAGCTTTCTTT CASSLRGGADTEAFF
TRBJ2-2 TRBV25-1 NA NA TGTGCCAGCAGTGATTCCGGGACAAAAGGCACCGGGGAGCTGTTTTTT CASSDSGTKGTGELFF
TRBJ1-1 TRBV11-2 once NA TGTGCCAGCAGCGCATCAAAAGACAGGCTGAACACTGAAGCTTTCTTT CASSASKDRLNTEAFF
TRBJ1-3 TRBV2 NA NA TGTGCCAGCAACGATCTATCCGGGACAATACGCACCATATATTTT CASNDLSGTIRTIYF
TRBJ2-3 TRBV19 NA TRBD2 TGTGCCAGTAGTATCCCCAGCGGGGGATTCGGAGATACGCAGTATTTT CASSIPSGGFGDTQYF
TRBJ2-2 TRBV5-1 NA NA TGCGCCAGCAGCTCCCTTTCGGGTCCCGGGGAGCTGTTTTTT CASSSLSGPGELFF
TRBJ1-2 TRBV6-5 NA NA TGTGCCAGCCCGACAGAATTCCAATTCTATGGCTACACCTTC CASPTEFQFYGYTF
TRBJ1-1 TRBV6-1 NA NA TGTGCCAGCAGTGCAGCAATTAACATGAACACTGAAGCTTTCTTT CASSAAINMNTEAFF
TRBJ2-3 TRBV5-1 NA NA TGCGCCAGCAGTTGGACTATCACAGATACGCAGTATTTT CASSWTITDTQYF